The clone carrying this T cell receptor beta chain has at least ten counts. The antigen is undetermined. This sample stems from a study of T-cell reconstitution after alpha-beta-depleted transplantation in children. Overall study results and limits: The study reportedly traced alpha-beta T cells about two months after transplant to several hundred expanded graft clones. T-cell numbers and diversity, one year after transplant, stemmed largely from T cells that were newly produced. TCRbeta diversity was high at day 60 in some patients (a result of surviving recipient T cells and thymic progenitors).

The trim removed 5 bases at V and 8 bases at J, leaving 5 bases unmatched. The CDR3 is 13 residues long. Germline CDR1 is SEHNR and CDR2 is FQNEAQ (reference sequence). A TCRbeta library incorporating unique molecular identifiers was prepared. MiXCR was run by TCRdb on the PCR reads, yielding one entry per CDR3 protein. The profile shows 750,000 to 950,000 distinct CDR3 sequences, approximately 15% of them singletons. The V gene is TRBV7-9, the J gene TRBJ2-4; 8 nucleotides align to TRBD2. This receptor was taken from a male patient under 18 who had a stem cell transplant for acute lymphoblastic leukemia, so the T cells may come from the graft donor. The sequencing here drew on PBMCs, mostly from graft donor cells, taken 360 days after TCRalphabeta/CD19-depleted stem cell transplant. The CDR3 region is CASSLSGSDIQYF. The CDR3 DNA reads as TGTGCCAGCAGCCTGAGCGGGAGTGACATTCAGTACTTC. Full variable domain (outside the CDR3, taken from reference TRBV7-9 and TRBJ2-4): DTGVSQNPRHKITKRGQNVTFRCDPISEHNRLYWYRQTLGQGPEFLTYFQNEAQLEKSRLLSDRFSAERPKGSFSTLEIQRTEQGDSAMYLCASSLSGSDIQYFGAGTRLSVL.